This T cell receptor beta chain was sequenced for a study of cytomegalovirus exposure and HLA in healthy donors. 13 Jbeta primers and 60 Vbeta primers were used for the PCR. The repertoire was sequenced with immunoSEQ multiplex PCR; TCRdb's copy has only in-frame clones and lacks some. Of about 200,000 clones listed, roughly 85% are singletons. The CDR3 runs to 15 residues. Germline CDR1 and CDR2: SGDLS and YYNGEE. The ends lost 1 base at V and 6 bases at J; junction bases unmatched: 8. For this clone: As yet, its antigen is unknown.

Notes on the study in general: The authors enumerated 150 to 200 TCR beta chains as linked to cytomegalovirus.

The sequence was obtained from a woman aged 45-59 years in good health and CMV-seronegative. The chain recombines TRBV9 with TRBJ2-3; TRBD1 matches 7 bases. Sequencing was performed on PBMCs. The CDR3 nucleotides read TGTGCCAGCAGCGTAACCCTGACAGGGTCCGATACGCAGTATTTT. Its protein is CASSVTLTGSDTQYF.